This T cell receptor (beta chain) derives from a study of PD-1 blockade in classical Hodgkin lymphoma. Brentuximab vedotin exposure varied, and every patient relapsed after autologous stem cell transplantation. Here immunoSEQ multiplex PCR was the method, and the copy in TCRdb shows in-frame clones only, minus some. Altogether fewer than 100,000 clones are present, about nine tenths being singletons, with the ten largest covering roughly a fifth. Study outcomes and limitations: Repertoire difference causes, possibly disease activity or prior therapy, remain undefined. CD4+ but not CD8+ TCR diversity rose significantly by C4D1.

As regards this clone: Its specificity is not known.

V was clipped by 0 bases and J by 8 bases, with 14 bases between them. Germline CDR1 is SGHTA and CDR2 is FQGNSA. This CDR3 has 15 amino acids. The sequencing here drew on peripheral blood mononuclear cells (PBMCs), taken at baseline. V and J are TRBV7-2 and TRBJ2-1; D perhaps matches TRBD2 (6 bases). The clonotype comes from a human donor with classical Hodgkin lymphoma. The CDR3 sequence is CASSLAWGRSDEQFF. The CDR3 region has the DNA TGTGCCAGCAGCTTAGCGTGGGGGAGGAGCGATGAGCAGTTCTTC.